The 7 T cell receptor beta chains listed next were all sequenced from one sample in a study of siplizumab effects on memory and regulatory T cells. Profiled with immunoSEQ multiplex PCR; TCRdb holds only in-frame clones, not every one. The table includes 90,000 to 120,000 clones, 93% detected once. Sequencing was performed on Tregs sorted from blood. These receptors came from a human donor in good health.

The chain recombines TRBV7-9 with TRBJ2-7; D is unresolved. Trimming stripped 2 bases from V and 3 bases from J, with 8 bases between. CDR3 size: 13 residues. The germline CDR1 and CDR2 sequences are SEHNR and FQNEAQ (reference sequence). This CDR3 is CASSLLPNYEQYF. CDR3 bases: TGTGCCAGCAGCTTACTCCCGAACTACGAGCAGTACTTC. The full variable domain, completed using reference TRBV7-9 and TRBJ2-7, is DTGVSQNPRHKITKRGQNVTFRCDPISEHNRLYWYRQTLGQGPEFLTYFQNEAQLEKSRLLSDRFSAERPKGSFSTLEIQRTEQGDSAMYLCASSLLPNYEQYFGPGTRLTVT.

The chain is built from TRBV4-2 and TRBJ1-5; tentatively, D is TRBD1 (5 bases). There are 20 residues in the CDR3. Between the trimmed V and J ends, which lost 1 base and 0 bases, there was a span of 22 bases. The germline V gene encodes CDR1 LGHNA and CDR2 YNFKEQ. CDR3 coding DNA: TGTGCCAGCAGCCAAGCAAATTACGGACGGACACGTTATAGCAATCAGCCCCAGCATTTT. Amino acids: CASSQANYGRTRYSNQPQHF.

The chain couples TRBV5-1 to TRBJ1-1, with 7 bases fitting TRBD1. This CDR3 is built from 14 residues. Germline CDR1 and CDR2: SGHRS and YFSETQ. The V gene end was trimmed by 4 bases and the J gene end by 3 bases; junction bases not matched to a gene: 6. The CDR3 region is CASSQQGIDTEAFF. As DNA, the CDR3 is TGCGCCAGCAGCCAACAGGGGATCGACACTGAAGCTTTCTTT.

The chain employs TRBV29-1 and TRBJ2-7; 9 bases fit TRBD1. CDR1 is SQVTM, CDR2 ANQGSEA, per germline. The CDR3 extends over 14 amino acids. With V trimmed by 7 bases and J by 6 bases, 13 bases remained unmatched. Here the CDR3 reads CSAAPGQGIREQYF. The CDR3 nucleotides are TGCAGCGCCGCTCCGGGACAGGGTATCCGCGAGCAGTACTTC.

The chain joins TRBV7-9 to TRBJ1-2; TRBD1 agrees at 8 bases. This CDR3 is built from 14 residues. Germline lookup yields CDR1 SEHNR and CDR2 FQNEAQ (reference sequence). J gave up 8 bases and V 5 bases, and 10 bases lay outside the gene matches. CDR3 coding DNA: TGTGCCAGCAGCCGTACGACAGGGGAGGGCGGCTACACCTTC. Its translation: CASSRTTGEGGYTF. The whole variable domain, remainder taken from reference TRBV7-9 and TRBJ1-2, is DTGVSQNPRHKITKRGQNVTFRCDPISEHNRLYWYRQTLGQGPEFLTYFQNEAQLEKSRLLSDRFSAERPKGSFSTLEIQRTEQGDSAMYLCASSRTTGEGGYTFGSGTRLTVV.

In its sample, this clone was seen once. Other DNA sequences in this sample translate to the same CDR3. CDR3 protein: CASSRDRGSYEQYF. CDR3 DNA sequence: TGCGCCAGCAGCCGGGACAGGGGCTCCTACGAGCAGTACTTC. The rearrangement links TRBV5-1 to TRBJ2-7; 10 bases fit TRBD1. V trimming: 4 bases; J trimming: 0 bases; junction bases outside the gene matches: 1. Per the germline V gene, CDR1 is SGHRS and CDR2 is YFSETQ. The CDR3 extends over 14 amino acids.

The chain has TRBV11-3 and TRBJ2-2; D gene uncertain. Trimming removed 1 base at V and 2 bases at J, with 5 bases between. Looked up from germline, CDR1 is SGHNT and CDR2 is YENEEA. The CDR3 loop spans 14 amino acids. The CDR3 loop reads CASSLVRNTGELFF. Here the CDR3 DNA reads TGTGCCAGCAGCTTAGTTAGAAACACCGGGGAGCTGTTTTTT.